This TCR beta chain is drawn from a study of blood T cells in healthy people across ages. PBMCs were isolated at a quantity of at least 7 million per sample. The V gene's germline CDR1 is SGHDT and CDR2 YYEEEE. The ends were cut back, 2 bases at V and 4 bases at J, with 9 bases in the middle. The CDR3 is 13 amino acids. This clonotype was counted between two and nine times. A second PCR, run for roughly 7 to 12 cycles, used a sample-barcoded 5' primer plus a J-beta primer mix. TCRdb called the 5' RACE reads again in MiXCR, with one record for every CDR3 protein. The sample contains about 680,000 distinct CDR3 sequences, roughly 49% of which appear only once.

The chain carries TRBV5-6 and TRBJ2-5, with D uncertain. Sequenced: blood. The receptor was derived from an older woman in good health. The CDR3 loop is CASSFSGPETQYF. The CDR3 DNA sequence: TGTGCCAGCAGCTTTTCAGGCCCAGAGACCCAGTACTTC. The whole variable domain, remainder taken from reference TRBV5-6 and TRBJ2-5, is DAGVTQSPTHLIKTRGQQVTLRCSPKSGHDTVSWYQQALGQGPQFIFQYYEEEERQRGNFPDRFSGHQFPNYSSELNVNALLLGDSALYLCASSFSGPETQYFGPGTRLLVL.